The next 28 T cell receptor beta chains were all read from a single sample in a study of molecular identifiers for immune sequencing clone quantification. One entry per CDR3 protein, called by TCRdb with MiXCR from the PCR reads. In the table there are about 60,000 distinct CDR3 sequences, roughly 17% of which are singletons. Sequences were obtained from naive CD8+ T cells from blood, with Jurkat cell RNA spiked in. Subset reported: FACS-sorted CD8+CD4-CCR7+CD45RA+ naive T cells. The receptors stem from a human donor in good health. Some libraries in this study had Jurkat cell RNA spiked in.

This clonotype was counted at least ten times. The chain couples TRBV4-3 to TRBJ2-1; D gene unclear. CDR3 size: 13 residues. V was shortened by 0 bases and J by 4 bases, with 4 bases between the two germline ends. Germline lookup yields CDR1 LGHNA and CDR2 YSLEER. The CDR3 loop is CASSQDLYNEQFF. The CDR3 DNA reads TGCGCCAGCAGCCAAGATCTATACAATGAGCAGTTCTTC.

On this clonotype: One base away lies a much larger clone, so this may be a sequencing read error. V and J are TRBV4-3 and TRBJ2-5, with D possibly matching TRBD2 (6 bases). This CDR3 comprises 16 residues. In germline, CDR1 is LGHNA, CDR2 YSLEER. The DNA of the CDR3 is TGCGCCAGCAGCCAAGTCTTTTCCGGGAGCAGGGAGACCCAGTGCTTC. Amino acids: CASSQVFSGSRETQCF.

This clonotype was counted between two and nine times. This clone may be a read error of a much larger clone one base away. The chain joins TRBV7-6 to TRBJ2-1; unclear D gene. The CDR3 sequence is 13 residues long. The germline gives CDR1 SGHVS, CDR2 FNYEAQ. Deletions cut 8 bases from V and 7 bases from J, with 15 bases between. CDR3 region: CASGPELRNEQFF. The CDR3 DNA reads as TGTGCCAGCGGCCCCGAATTAAGGAATGAGCAGTTCTTC.

This clonotype was seen more than once but under ten times. V is TRBV28 and J is TRBJ2-3, with TRBD2 matching 7 bases. V shed 3 bases and J 6 bases; nucleotides not matched to a gene: 18. The CDR3 is made up of 18 amino acids. The germline gives CDR1 MDHEN, CDR2 SYDVKM. The CDR3 region is CASSFPTRASGGWDTQYF. DNA for the CDR3: TGTGCCAGCAGTTTCCCCACCCGGGCTAGCGGAGGGTGGGATACGCAGTATTTT.

This clonotype was seen at least ten times. The chain carries TRBV7-3 and TRBJ2-7; 7 nucleotides match TRBD1. The CDR3 contains 16 residues. Looked up from germline, CDR1 is SGHTA and CDR2 is FQGTGA. The junction had 16 bases not matched to a gene; V was cut back by 5 bases and J by 6 bases. In DNA, the CDR3 is TGTGCCAGCAGCCAGGGGGTCGGGGCCCATCTCGGCGAGCAGTACTTC. It specifies CASSQGVGAHLGEQYF.

This clonotype came up many times. One junction end disagrees with the germline gene, perhaps due to a read error. V gene TRBV7-7 combines with J gene TRBJ2-1; 9 bases match TRBD2. This CDR3 is built from 16 residues. Germline lookup yields CDR1 SSHAT and CDR2 FNYEAQ (reference sequence). The CDR3 DNA sequence: TGTGCTAGCAGCTTAAGGACTAGCGACCCCTACAATGAGCAGTTCTTC. This codes for CASSLRTSDPYNEQFF.

This clonotype was seen at least ten times. The genes are TRBV10-2 and TRBJ1-5; 7 nucleotides agree with TRBD1. The V segment lost 6 bases and the J segment 0 bases; nucleotides outside the gene matches: 5. Germline CDR1 and CDR2: WSHSY and SAAADI. This CDR3 is built from 15 residues. CDR3 residues: CASRAGTDSNQPQHF. CDR3 sequence (DNA): TGCGCCAGCAGAGCCGGGACAGATAGCAATCAGCCCCAGCATTTT.

On this clonotype itself: A much more abundant neighbour one base away suggests this may be a read error. V is TRBV27 and J is TRBJ2-2, with TRBD1 matching over 7 bases. The CDR3 totals 16 residues. Looked up from germline, CDR1 is MNHEY and CDR2 is SMNVEV (reference sequence). Here the CDR3 reads CARSRSLTGVPGELFF. The CDR3 DNA is TGTGCCCGCAGCCGGAGCCTAACAGGGGTCCCCGGGGAGCTGTTTTTT.

The chain links TRBV5-1 to TRBJ2-1; D not certain. Germline V gene data show CDR1 as SGHRS and CDR2 as YFSETQ. Trimming stripped 0 bases from V and 7 bases from J, with 5 bases between. The CDR3 totals 12 residues. Here the CDR3 reads CASSLAFNEQFF. CDR3 nucleotide sequence: TGCGCCAGCAGCTTGGCCTTTAATGAGCAGTTCTTC.

The table lists this clonotype with a few counts. The chain carries TRBV7-9 and TRBJ2-6, with D perhaps TRBD1 or TRBD2 (5 bases each). The V and J ends lost 5 bases and 2 bases respectively, with 16 bases between them. Germline-derived CDR1 and CDR2 are SEHNR and FQNEAQ (reference sequence). This CDR3 is built from 17 residues. CDR3 amino acids: CASSPRGDTPGANVLTF. CDR3 DNA: TGTGCCAGCAGCCCGAGGGGCGATACGCCTGGGGCCAACGTCCTGACTTTC.

The chain joins TRBV14 to TRBJ2-7; 9 bases map to TRBD1. Germline V gene sequence: CDR1 SGHDN, CDR2 FVKESK. With 2 bases clipped from V and 0 bases from J, the junction kept 8 bases outside the gene matches. This CDR3 is 17 amino acids long. CDR3 nucleotide sequence: TGTGCCAGCAGCCAAAAGATCGGGACAGGGACCTCCTACGAGCAGTACTTC. It is translated as CASSQKIGTGTSYEQYF.

This clonotype has at least ten counts. The chain couples TRBV5-6 to TRBJ2-7; D uncertain. Germline assignment: CDR1 SGHDT and CDR2 YYEEEE. V was cut by 2 bases and J by 1 base, with 4 bases left in between. The CDR3 covers 12 residues. This chain's CDR3 is CASSFGSYEQYF. In DNA form, the CDR3 reads TGTGCCAGCAGCTTTGGGTCCTACGAGCAGTACTTC.

This clonotype was observed many times. This chain uses TRBV4-1 with TRBJ1-5, with a possible D match to TRBD1 (5 bases). Germline CDR1 is MGHRA and CDR2 is YSYEKL. With 1 base removed from V and 5 bases from J, the gap between germline ends came to 6 bases. This CDR3 is built from 13 residues. CDR3 in DNA: TGCGCCAGCAGCCAAGTAGGGGATCAGCCCCAGCATTTT. This sequence encodes CASSQVGDQPQHF.

The chain links TRBV29-1 to TRBJ2-1; 9 nucleotides agree with TRBD2. The germline V gene encodes CDR1 SQVTM and CDR2 ANQGSEA. V shed 2 bases and J 1 base; nucleotides not matched to a gene: 3. CDR3 size: 15 residues. The CDR3 spells CSVESGLASYNEQFF. Written as DNA, the CDR3 is TGCAGCGTTGAATCGGGACTAGCATCCTACAATGAGCAGTTCTTC.

This clonotype was seen at least ten times. This chain uses TRBV7-2 with TRBJ1-4, with no clear D. Per the germline V gene, CDR1 is SGHTA and CDR2 is FQGNSA. The CDR3 spans 14 residues. V dropped 2 bases and J dropped 2 bases, with 6 bases sitting between them. CDR3: CASSLHGTNEKLFF. CDR3 nucleotide sequence: TGTGCCAGCAGCTTACACGGTACTAATGAAAAACTGTTTTTT.

This clonotype occurred many times. The chain is built from TRBV4-1 and TRBJ2-7, with 7 nucleotides matching TRBD2. Looked up from germline, CDR1 is MGHRA and CDR2 is YSYEKL. The CDR3 has 15 residues. V dropped 4 bases and J dropped 3; count of bases not matched to a gene: 9. This CDR3 is CASSPGTTAFYEQYF. The CDR3 nucleotides are TGCGCCAGCAGCCCTGGGACTACCGCGTTCTACGAGCAGTACTTC.

As concerns this clonotype: Given a much more abundant clone one base away, this may be a read error. This chain joins TRBV15 and TRBJ1-5; D may be TRBD1 (5 bases). Trimming cost V 8 bases and J 9 bases, with 20 bases left between them. The CDR3 contains 14 residues. Per the germline V gene, CDR1 is LNHNV and CDR2 is YYDKDF (reference sequence). CDR3 region: CATGTELSGGPQHF. For the CDR3, the DNA is TGTGCCACCGGCACAGAGCTCTCCGGGGGGCCCCAGCATTTT.

This clonotype was picked up a small number of times. The chain couples TRBV27 to TRBJ2-7; no clear D. The V gene's germline CDR1 is MNHEY and CDR2 SMNVEV (reference sequence). V lost 2 bases and J 2 bases, leaving 7 bases between the germline ends. This CDR3 comprises 13 residues. The CDR3 here is CASSLGLAYEQYF. Written as DNA, the CDR3 is TGTGCCAGCAGTTTAGGTCTGGCCTACGAGCAGTACTTC.

J is TRBJ2-5 and V is TRBV27, with 8 positions matching TRBD2. The CDR3 sequence is 16 residues long. Germline assignment: CDR1 MNHEY and CDR2 SMNVEV (reference sequence). Trimming removed 8 bases from V and 1 base from J; junction bases left unmatched: 12. The CDR3 spells CASGIGAGVLQETQYF. CDR3 DNA sequence: TGTGCCAGCGGTATAGGAGCGGGAGTCCTCCAAGAGACCCAGTACTTC.

With respect to this clonotype: This may be a read error, as it is one base from a much larger clone. The chain links TRBV27 to TRBJ2-5; D not certain. There are 14 residues in the CDR3. In germline, CDR1 is MNHEY, CDR2 SMNVEV (reference sequence). The CDR3 loop is CASSLIGPQGTQYF. The CDR3 DNA follows: TGTGCCAGCAGTTTAATAGGGCCCCAAGGGACCCAGTACTTC.

This clonotype was seen repeatedly, ten times or more. The chain employs TRBV7-9 and TRBJ2-3, with 8 nucleotides matching TRBD1. The V and J ends lost 5 bases and 9 bases, in that order; junction bases with no gene match: 7. Germline V gives CDR1 SEHNR, CDR2 FQNEAQ (reference sequence). The CDR3 contains 13 residues. CDR3 residues: CASSLDRDRTQYF. The CDR3 nucleotides read TGTGCCAGCAGCCTTGACCGGGACAGGACGCAGTATTTT. The whole variable domain, remainder taken from reference TRBV7-9 and TRBJ2-3, is DTGVSQNPRHKITKRGQNVTFRCDPISEHNRLYWYRQTLGQGPEFLTYFQNEAQLEKSRLLSDRFSAERPKGSFSTLEIQRTEQGDSAMYLCASSLDRDRTQYFGPGTRLTVL.

Ten or more counts support this clonotype. The chain recombines TRBV2 with TRBJ2-3, with D possibly matching TRBD2 (7 bases). Looked up from germline, CDR1 is SNHLY and CDR2 is FYNNEI. The V and J ends lost 8 bases and 5 bases respectively, with 17 bases between them. CDR3 length equals 14 residues. The CDR3: CASRGGGQGDTQYF. DNA for the CDR3: TGTGCCAGCCGAGGGGGAGGGCAGGGAGATACGCAGTATTTT.

This clonotype was counted at least ten times. The V gene is TRBV30, the J gene TRBJ2-1; D uncertain. The CDR3 contains 14 residues. The germline V and J ends were trimmed by 2 bases and 3 bases, with 11 bases remaining between them. Germline lookup yields CDR1 GTSNPN and CDR2 SVGIG (reference sequence). CDR3 protein: CAWSPEAFYNEQFF. CDR3 nucleotides: TGTGCCTGGAGTCCGGAAGCTTTCTACAATGAGCAGTTCTTC.

This clonotype was observed at least ten times. The chain employs TRBV20-1 and TRBJ2-7; TRBD1 matches at 7 bases. Germline CDR1 is DFQATT and CDR2 is SNEGSKA (reference sequence). The CDR3 totals 14 residues. V shed 0 bases, J shed 0 bases, and the junction held 2 bases outside the gene matches. The CDR3 region is CSARDGTASYEQYF. The CDR3 DNA reads as TGCAGTGCTAGAGACGGGACAGCCTCCTACGAGCAGTACTTC.

This chain joins TRBV12-3 or TRBV12-4 and TRBJ2-4; a weak D match, TRBD2 (6 bases). The CDR3 is 14 residues long. V was clipped by 6 bases and J by 7 bases, with 16 bases between them. CDR3 loop: CASSPGTAVNIQYF. The DNA for the CDR3 is TGTGCCAGCAGCCCTGGGACTGCGGTGAACATTCAGTACTTC.

This clonotype was picked up many times. The chain links TRBV7-9 to TRBJ1-4, with D perhaps matching TRBD1 (6 bases). The CDR3 spans 15 residues. The germline V gene has CDR1 SEHNR and CDR2 FQNEAQ (reference sequence). V was pared by 5 bases and J by 8 bases, with 18 bases between. The CDR3 nucleotides are TGTGCCAGCAGCCCGATTACAGGGTCGGGGGAAAAACTGTTTTTT. This encodes CASSPITGSGEKLFF.

There are many counts of this clonotype. CDR3 loop: CASSPIGVGGTINEQFF. CDR3 in DNA: TGTGCCAGCAGCCCCATTGGAGTGGGCGGCACAATCAATGAGCAGTTCTTC. The chain carries TRBV11-3 and TRBJ2-1; no clear D. Trimming took off 5 bases at V and 6 bases at J, with 23 bases between the two ends. This CDR3 contains 17 residues. Germline V CDR1 and CDR2: SGHNT, YENEEA.

This clonotype was picked up one time. CDR3 region: CASSYRQGASYNEQFF. CDR3 DNA sequence: TGTGCCAGCAGTTACAGGCAGGGGGCCTCCTACAATGAGCAGTTCTTC. This chain joins TRBV6-2 or TRBV6-3 and TRBJ2-1, with TRBD1 matching over 8 bases. The CDR3 loop spans 16 amino acids. Germline V gene lookup returns CDR1 MNHEY and CDR2 SVGEGT. Losses at the gene ends were 2 bases for V and 0 bases for J; bases not matched to a gene: 3.